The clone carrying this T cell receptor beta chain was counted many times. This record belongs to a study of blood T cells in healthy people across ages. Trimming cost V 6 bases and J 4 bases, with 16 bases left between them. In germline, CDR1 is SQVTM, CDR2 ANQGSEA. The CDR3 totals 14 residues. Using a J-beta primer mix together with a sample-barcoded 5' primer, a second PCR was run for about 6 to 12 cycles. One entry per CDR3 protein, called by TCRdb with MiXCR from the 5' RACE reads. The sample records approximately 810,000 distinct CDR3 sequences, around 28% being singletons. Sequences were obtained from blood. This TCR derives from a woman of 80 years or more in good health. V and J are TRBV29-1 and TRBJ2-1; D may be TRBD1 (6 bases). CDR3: CSVTRGLGYNEQFF. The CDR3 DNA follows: TGCAGCGTCACCAGGGGTCTTGGGTACAATGAGCAGTTCTTC.